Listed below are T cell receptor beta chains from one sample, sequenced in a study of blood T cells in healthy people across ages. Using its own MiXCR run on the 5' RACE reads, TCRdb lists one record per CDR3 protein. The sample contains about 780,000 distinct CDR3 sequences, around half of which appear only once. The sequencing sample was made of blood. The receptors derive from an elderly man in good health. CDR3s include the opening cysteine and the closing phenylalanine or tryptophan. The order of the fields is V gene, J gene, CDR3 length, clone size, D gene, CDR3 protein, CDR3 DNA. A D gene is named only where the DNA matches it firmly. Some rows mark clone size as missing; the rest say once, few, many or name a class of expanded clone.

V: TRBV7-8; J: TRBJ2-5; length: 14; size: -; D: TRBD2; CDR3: CASSRGGGRETQYF; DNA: TGTGCCAGCAGTCGTGGGGGGGGACGGGAGACCCAGTACTTC
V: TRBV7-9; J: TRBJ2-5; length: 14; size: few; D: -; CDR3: CASSFRRNQETQYF; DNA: TGTGCCAGCAGCTTCAGGCGTAACCAAGAGACCCAGTACTTC
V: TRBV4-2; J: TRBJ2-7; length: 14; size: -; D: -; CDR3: CASSQDRDFYEQYF; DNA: TGTGCCAGCAGCCAAGACCGGGACTTCTACGAGCAGTACTTC
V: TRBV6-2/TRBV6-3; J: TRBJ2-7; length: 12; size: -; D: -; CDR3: CASSLPLYEQYF; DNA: TGTGCCAGCAGTCTCCCTCTATACGAGCAGTACTTC
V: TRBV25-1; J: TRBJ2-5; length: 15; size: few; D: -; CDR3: CASSESVGVEETQYF; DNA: TGTGCCAGCAGTGAATCGGTGGGTGTTGAGGAGACCCAGTACTTC
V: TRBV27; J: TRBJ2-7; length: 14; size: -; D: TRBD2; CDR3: CASWLAGGHNEQYF; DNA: TGTGCCAGCTGGCTAGCGGGAGGTCACAATGAGCAGTACTTC
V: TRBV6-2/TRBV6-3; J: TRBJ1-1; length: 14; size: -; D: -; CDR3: CASSGYRENTEAFF; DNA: TGTGCCAGCAGTGGATACAGGGAGAACACTGAAGCTTTCTTT
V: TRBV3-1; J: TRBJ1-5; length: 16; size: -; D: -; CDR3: CASSLGVGPSNQPQHF; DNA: TGTGCCAGCAGCCTAGGTGTAGGGCCGAGCAATCAGCCCCAGCATTTT
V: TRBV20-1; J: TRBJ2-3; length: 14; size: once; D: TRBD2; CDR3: CSAPLSGGRDTQYF; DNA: TGCAGTGCTCCGCTTAGCGGGGGCCGGGATACGCAGTATTTT
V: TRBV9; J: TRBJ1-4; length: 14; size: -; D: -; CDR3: CASSVMDGNEKLFF; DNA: TGTGCCAGCAGCGTCATGGACGGTAATGAAAAACTGTTTTTT
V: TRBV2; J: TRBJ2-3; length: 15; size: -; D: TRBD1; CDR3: CASLRRGQGTDTQYF; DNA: TGTGCCAGCTTAAGGAGGGGACAGGGCACAGATACGCAGTATTTT
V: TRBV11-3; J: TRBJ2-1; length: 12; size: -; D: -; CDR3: CASSLDGFEQFF; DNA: TGTGCCAGCAGCTTAGATGGGTTTGAGCAGTTCTTC
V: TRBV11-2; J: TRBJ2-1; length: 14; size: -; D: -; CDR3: CASSLDRRDNEQFF; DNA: TGTGCCAGCAGCTTAGATAGAAGGGACAATGAGCAGTTCTTC
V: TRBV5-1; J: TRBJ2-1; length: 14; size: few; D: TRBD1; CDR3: CASSQMGQYNEQFF; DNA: TGCGCCAGCAGCCAAATGGGACAGTACAATGAGCAGTTCTTC
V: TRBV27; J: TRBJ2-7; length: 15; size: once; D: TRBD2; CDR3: CASSTGLAATYEQYF; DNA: TGTGCCAGCAGTACCGGACTAGCGGCGACCTACGAGCAGTACTTC
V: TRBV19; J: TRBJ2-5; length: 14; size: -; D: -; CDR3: CASSIAANQETQYF; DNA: TGTGCCAGTAGTATAGCGGCCAACCAAGAGACCCAGTACTTC
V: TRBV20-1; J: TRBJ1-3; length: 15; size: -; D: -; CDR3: CSARVPGVSGNTIYF; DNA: TGCAGTGCTAGAGTCCCCGGGGTCTCTGGAAACACCATATATTTT
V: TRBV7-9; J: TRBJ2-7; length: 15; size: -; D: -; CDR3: CASSRGGDLSYEQYF; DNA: TGTGCCAGCAGCCGAGGGGGAGATCTCTCCTACGAGCAGTACTTC
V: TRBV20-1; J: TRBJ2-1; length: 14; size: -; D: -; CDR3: CSARGPSGGNEQFF; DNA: TGCAGTGCTAGGGGTCCATCCGGAGGCAATGAGCAGTTCTTC
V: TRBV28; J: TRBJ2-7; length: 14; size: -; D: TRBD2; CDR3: CASKTGTRYYEQYF; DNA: TGTGCCAGTAAAACCGGGACTAGATACTACGAGCAGTACTTC
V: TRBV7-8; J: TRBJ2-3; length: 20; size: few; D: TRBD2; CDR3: CASSSRTSGRLEGSTDTQYF; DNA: TGTGCCAGCAGCTCGCGGACTAGCGGGAGGCTAGAGGGTAGCACAGATACGCAGTATTTT
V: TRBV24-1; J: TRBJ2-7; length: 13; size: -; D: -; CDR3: CATVAGESYEQYF; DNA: TGTGCCACCGTAGCAGGAGAATCCTACGAGCAGTACTTC
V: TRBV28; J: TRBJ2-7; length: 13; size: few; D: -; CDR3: CASTPGVVYEQYF; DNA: TGTGCCAGCACCCCCGGGGTGGTCTACGAGCAGTACTTC
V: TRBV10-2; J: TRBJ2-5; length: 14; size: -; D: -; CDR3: CASNLLGLSNEQYF; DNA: TGCGCCAGTAATCTCCTGGGCCTCTCCAATGAGCAGTACTTC
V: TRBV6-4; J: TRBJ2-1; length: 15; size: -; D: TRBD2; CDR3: CASSASSGHYNEQFF; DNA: TGTGCCAGCAGTGCCTCTAGCGGCCACTACAATGAGCAGTTCTTC
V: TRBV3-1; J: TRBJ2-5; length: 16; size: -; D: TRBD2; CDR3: CASSLGLGGGQETQYF; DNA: TGTGCCAGCAGCCTAGGACTAGGTGGGGGGCAAGAGACCCAGTACTTC
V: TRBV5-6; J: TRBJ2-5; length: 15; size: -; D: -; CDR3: CASSLALTHDETQYF; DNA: TGTGCCAGCAGCTTGGCTCTGACACACGACGAGACCCAGTACTTC
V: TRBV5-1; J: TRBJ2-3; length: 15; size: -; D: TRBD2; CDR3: CASRRGEGRTDTQYF; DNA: TGCGCCAGTCGTCGGGGGGAGGGCCGGACAGATACGCAGTATTTT
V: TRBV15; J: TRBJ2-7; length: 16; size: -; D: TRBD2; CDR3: CATSRDKWTSTNEQYF; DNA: TGTGCCACCAGCAGAGATAAGTGGACTAGTACTAACGAGCAGTACTTC
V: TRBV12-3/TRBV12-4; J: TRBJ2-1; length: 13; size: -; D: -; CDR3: CARSLGEIYEQFF; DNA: TGTGCCCGCAGTCTGGGAGAAATCTATGAGCAGTTCTTC
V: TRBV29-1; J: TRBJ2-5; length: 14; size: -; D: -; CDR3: CSVEGAGVGNEQYF; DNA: TGCAGCGTGGAGGGAGCTGGAGTTGGCAATGAGCAGTACTTC
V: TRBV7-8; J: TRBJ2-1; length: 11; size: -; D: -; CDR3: CASSPGFVQFF; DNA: TGTGCCAGCAGCCCCGGTTTCGTGCAGTTCTTC
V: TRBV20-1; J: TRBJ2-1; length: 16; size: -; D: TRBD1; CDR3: CSASAGGYSSYSEQFF; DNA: TGCAGTGCTAGTGCAGGGGGCTATAGCTCCTACAGTGAGCAGTTCTTC
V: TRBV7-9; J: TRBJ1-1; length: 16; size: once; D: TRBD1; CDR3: CASSPPGTGRNTEAFF; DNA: TGTGCCAGCAGCCCTCCCGGGACAGGGCGGAACACTGAAGCTTTCTTT
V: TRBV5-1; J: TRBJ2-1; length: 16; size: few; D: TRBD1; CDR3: CASSFEKDRGYNEQFF; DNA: TGCGCCAGCAGCTTCGAGAAGGACAGGGGTTACAATGAGCAGTTCTTC
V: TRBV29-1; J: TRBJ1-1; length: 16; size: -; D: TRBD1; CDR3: CSVPPRTGGFRTEAFF; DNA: TGCAGCGTTCCCCCGCGGACAGGGGGTTTTCGGACTGAAGCTTTCTTT
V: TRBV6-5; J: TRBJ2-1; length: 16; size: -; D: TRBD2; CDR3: CASSSSSGKLYNEQFF; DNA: TGTGCCAGCAGTTCCAGTAGCGGGAAGCTTTACAATGAGCAGTTCTTC
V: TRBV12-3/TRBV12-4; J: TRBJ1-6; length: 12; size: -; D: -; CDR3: CASSQTPTLLHF; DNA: TGTGCCAGCAGTCAAACCCCGACACTTCTCCACTTT
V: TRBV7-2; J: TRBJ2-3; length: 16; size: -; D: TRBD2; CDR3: CASSPQTSVYTDTRYF; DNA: TGTGCCAGCAGCCCACAGACTAGCGTTTACACAGATACGCGGTATTTT